Presented here are 26 T cell receptor beta chains from one specimen sequenced in a study of blood T cell repertoires in COVID-19. The table came from immunoSEQ multiplex PCR; TCRdb's copy has only in-frame clones and leaves some out. This table holds roughly 140,000 clones, roughly 79% found once. The sample consisted of peripheral blood. The receptors here all came from a human donor in a cohort sampled during active COVID-19.

This clone was observed a handful of times. The genes are TRBV4-2 and TRBJ1-4; possibly TRBD1 for D (6 bases). Looked up from germline, CDR1 is LGHNA and CDR2 is YNFKEQ. This CDR3 region has 15 residues. V gave up 2 bases and J gave up 3 bases, with 10 bases separating them. Here the CDR3 reads CASSQLTGPNEKLFF. CDR3 in DNA: TGTGCCAGCAGCCAACTGACAGGCCCTAATGAAAAACTGTTTTTT.

The rearrangement uses TRBV7-2 and TRBJ1-2, with D perhaps matching TRBD1 (5 bases). The germline CDR1 and CDR2 sequences are SGHTA and FQGNSA. Trimming took off 2 bases at V and 1 base at J, with 11 bases between the two ends. CDR3 length: 15 amino acids. The CDR3, as DNA: TGTGCCAGCAGCTTACATCCAGGGCTTAACTATGGCTACACCTTC. Amino acids: CASSLHPGLNYGYTF.

The V call is TRBV5-1, the J call TRBJ2-7, with 7 positions matching TRBD1. CDR3 length: 18 amino acids. Trimming cost V 1 base and J 4 bases; bases outside gene matches: 17. Germline V gene lookup returns CDR1 SGHRS and CDR2 YFSETQ. CDR3 DNA sequence: TGCGCCAGCAGCTTGAGCCTACGGACCGGGACAGACTCATACGAGCAGTACTTC. It encodes CASSLSLRTGTDSYEQYF.

The chain employs TRBV6-2 or TRBV6-3 and TRBJ2-1; 13 bases align to TRBD2. The CDR3 contains 17 residues. Trimming cost V 2 bases and J 6 bases; bases outside gene matches: 7. CDR1 MNHEY and CDR2 SVGEGT come from the germline V gene. CDR3 region: CASSYDPGTSGTNEQFF. In DNA form, the CDR3 reads TGTGCCAGCAGTTACGACCCTGGGACTAGCGGGACCAATGAGCAGTTCTTC.

This clone was recorded once. V gene TRBV9 combines with J gene TRBJ1-4; TRBD1 matches at 10 bases. The CDR3 has 14 amino acids. The ends lost 7 bases at V and 5 bases at J; junction bases unmatched: 5. Per the germline V gene, CDR1 is SGDLS and CDR2 is YYNGEE. CDR3 nucleotide sequence: TGTGCCAGCGGAGGGACAGGGGCGAATGAAAAACTGTTTTTT. It is translated as CASGGTGANEKLFF.

The chain uses TRBV7-2 and TRBJ2-7; the match to TRBD1 covers 7 bases. CDR1 SGHTA and CDR2 FQGNSA come from the germline V gene. CDR3 length: 13 amino acids. Unmatched junction bases numbered 8, after V lost 5 bases and J lost 7 bases. This CDR3 is CASSTGTAREQYF. The CDR3 nucleotides read TGTGCCAGCAGCACCGGGACAGCTAGGGAGCAGTACTTC.

The rearrangement joins TRBV23-1 to TRBJ2-7, with 8 bases lining up with TRBD1. TRBV23-1 is an open reading frame, and its role is uncertain. The CDR3 is 14 amino acids. Trimming at V came to 2 bases and at J to 7 bases, leaving 7 bases not matched to a gene. The CDR3 protein is CASSQPRQGWEQYF. The CDR3 region has the DNA TGCGCCAGCAGTCAACCCCGACAGGGGTGGGAGCAGTACTTC.

The CDR3 sequence is CAEQGGVTGELFF. The CDR3 DNA reads TGTGCCGAGCAAGGAGGAGTCACCGGGGAGCTGTTTTTT. V is TRBV5-4 and J is TRBJ2-2, with D possibly TRBD2 on 5 matching bases. The CDR3 loop spans 13 amino acids. Trimming took 10 bases from V and 4 from J, leaving 14 bases between them. Germline CDR1 and CDR2: SGHNT and YYREEE (reference sequence).

The chain joins TRBV7-9 to TRBJ2-5; 11 bases are a match to TRBD2. In germline, CDR1 is SEHNR, CDR2 FQNEAQ (reference sequence). CDR3 length: 15 residues. V was clipped by 0 bases and J by 4 bases; unmatched bases: 1. CDR3: CASSLALAGGETQYF. CDR3 bases: TGTGCCAGCAGCTTAGCCCTAGCGGGAGGAGAGACCCAGTACTTC. The full variable domain, rest sourced from reference TRBV7-9 and TRBJ2-5, is DTGVSQNPRHKITKRGQNVTFRCDPISEHNRLYWYRQTLGQGPEFLTYFQNEAQLEKSRLLSDRFSAERPKGSFSTLEIQRTEQGDSAMYLCASSLALAGGETQYFGPGTRLLVL.

This chain uses TRBV18 with TRBJ2-3; TRBD1 aligns across 10 bases. The ends lost 3 bases at V and 3 bases at J; junction bases unmatched: 3. The CDR3 consists of 15 residues. The germline V gene encodes CDR1 KGHSH and CDR2 LQKENI. The CDR3 DNA follows: TGTGCCAGCTCACCCCGGGACAGGGGTACAGATACGCAGTATTTT. Residues: CASSPRDRGTDTQYF.

This sequence joins TRBV18 and TRBJ2-7, with 7 bases fitting TRBD1. V trimming: 5 bases; J trimming: 6 bases; junction bases outside the gene matches: 4. The CDR3 consists of 12 residues. Germline values: CDR1 KGHSH, CDR2 LQKENI. This chain's CDR3 is CASSSTGSEQYF. The CDR3 DNA is TGTGCCAGCTCATCGACAGGGAGCGAGCAGTACTTC. Full variable domain (remainder filled in from reference TRBV18 and TRBJ2-7): NAGVMQNPRHLVRRRGQEARLRCSPMKGHSHVYWYRQLPEEGLKFMVYLQKENIIDESGMPKERFSAEFPKEGPSILRIQQVVRGDSAAYFCASSSTGSEQYFGPGTRLTVT.

This clone is a singleton in its sample. The chain joins TRBV20-1 to TRBJ1-5; no reliable D call. Germline V lookup: CDR1 DFQATT, CDR2 SNEGSKA (reference sequence). The V end was cut by 3 bases, the J end by 0 bases, with 9 bases between. The CDR3 spans 14 residues. The CDR3 DNA sequence: TGCAGTGCTAGTTACAGCTATAGCAATCAGCCCCAGCATTTT. Protein: CSASYSYSNQPQHF.

The table lists this clone with a count of one. The rearrangement joins TRBV16 to TRBJ1-5; D might be TRBD1 (6 bases). Trimming cost V 2 bases and J 5 bases, with 16 bases left between them. Germline V gives CDR1 KGHSY, CDR2 FQNENV. The CDR3 runs 16 residues. CDR3 protein: CASSQRHREVDQPQHF. Here the CDR3 DNA reads TGTGCCAGCAGCCAACGGCACAGGGAAGTAGATCAGCCCCAGCATTTT.

This clone was observed a few times. The CDR3 DNA sequence: TGCGCCAGCAGCCCGACAGGGAATAGCAATCAGCCCCAGCATTTT. Its translation is CASSPTGNSNQPQHF. The chain has TRBV5-1 and TRBJ1-5; 7 nucleotides agree with TRBD1. CDR1 and CDR2 (germline): SGHRS, YFSETQ. This CDR3 has 15 amino acids. The V gene end was trimmed by 4 bases and the J gene end by 0 bases; junction bases not matched to a gene: 4.

This chain links TRBV15 with TRBJ2-7; 8 nucleotides align to TRBD1. Germline loops: CDR1 LNHNV, CDR2 YYDKDF (reference sequence). The J segment lost 3 bases and the V segment lost 1 base, leaving 8 bases of the junction unmatched. This CDR3 is built from 16 residues. The DNA for the CDR3 is TGTGCCACCAGCAGAGGGACAGGGCCGGGTCTCTACGAGCAGTACTTC. This codes for CATSRGTGPGLYEQYF.

This rearrangement joins TRBV27 to TRBJ2-1; 9 nucleotides line up with TRBD1. V trimming: 4 bases; J trimming: 2 bases; junction bases outside the gene matches: 12. There are 18 residues in the CDR3. The germline gives CDR1 MNHEY, CDR2 SMNVEV (reference sequence). The CDR3 sequence: CASSSLWDREDPYNEQFF. As DNA, the CDR3 is TGTGCCAGCAGTTCCTTATGGGACAGGGAAGATCCCTACAATGAGCAGTTCTTC.

The chain is built from TRBV5-1 and TRBJ1-6; D is unresolved. Between the trimmed V and J ends, which lost 2 bases and 9 bases, there was a span of 18 bases. CDR1 SGHRS and CDR2 YFSETQ come from the germline V gene. The CDR3 has 16 amino acids. The CDR3: CASSFAPSGEVSPLHF. The DNA of the CDR3 is TGCGCCAGCAGCTTCGCTCCTTCGGGAGAGGTTTCACCCCTCCACTTT.

This chain's CDR3 is CASSTTAGPNIQYF. The CDR3 DNA sequence: TGTGCCAGCAGTACCACTGCGGGCCCAAACATTCAGTACTTC. This sequence joins TRBV28 and TRBJ2-4; maybe TRBD2 (5 bases). Per the germline V gene, CDR1 is MDHEN and CDR2 is SYDVKM. V shed 5 bases and J shed 6 bases, with 14 bases lying between them. The CDR3 contains 14 residues.

The chain couples TRBV5-4 to TRBJ2-1, with TRBD1 matching 11 bases. Germline CDR1 and CDR2: SGHNT and YYREEE (reference sequence). V lost 4 bases to trimming and J lost 3 bases; unmatched junction nucleotides: 3. The CDR3 consists of 15 residues. The CDR3, as DNA: TGTGCCAGCAGCGAGGACAGGGGGCGCTACAATGAGCAGTTCTTC. It is translated as CASSEDRGRYNEQFF.

The chain is built from TRBV7-3 and TRBJ2-2, with a tentative D call TRBD1 (6 bases). CDR1 is SGHTA and CDR2 is FQGTGA in the germline V gene. The V end was cut by 2 bases, the J end by 0 bases, with 10 bases between. This CDR3 has 16 amino acids. In DNA, the CDR3 is TGTGCCAGCAGCTTAGGGGGACACGCGAACACCGGGGAGCTGTTTTTT. Its translation is CASSLGGHANTGELFF.

The chain employs TRBV28 and TRBJ2-5; 11 bases are shared with TRBD2. Germline loops: CDR1 MDHEN, CDR2 SYDVKM. This CDR3 has 15 amino acids. The junction had 8 bases not matched to a gene; V was cut back by 4 bases and J by 7 bases. The CDR3: CASSSLAGGRGTQYF. The CDR3 nucleotides are TGTGCCAGCAGTTCCCTAGCGGGAGGAAGGGGGACCCAGTACTTC.

V usage is TRBV5-3 and J usage is TRBJ1-5, with D perhaps matching TRBD1 (5 bases). TRBV5-3 is an open reading frame, and its role is uncertain. This CDR3 region has 16 residues. V lost 4 bases and J 4 bases, leaving 18 bases between the germline ends. CDR3 sequence reads: CARSDQGMRKNQPQHF. The CDR3 nucleotides read TGTGCCAGAAGCGACCAGGGTATGAGGAAGAATCAGCCCCAGCATTTT.

The CDR3 nucleotides are TGTGCCAGCAGCTCCGACTTTGCCTCCTACGAGCAGTACTTC. Amino acids: CASSSDFASYEQYF. The rearrangement joins TRBV7-2 to TRBJ2-7; D is unresolved. CDR1 SGHTA and CDR2 FQGNSA come from the germline V gene. The CDR3 covers 14 residues. V was trimmed by 4 bases and J by 0 bases, leaving 10 bases between them.

This clone has a handful of counts. This chain uses TRBV4-1 with TRBJ2-5; 14 bases match TRBD2. From germline, CDR1 is MGHRA and CDR2 YSYEKL. V shed 10 bases, J shed 2 bases, and the junction held 6 bases outside the gene matches. This CDR3 has 15 amino acids. DNA of the CDR3: TGCGCCACCTCCGGGACTAGCGGGGGTCAAGAGACCCAGTACTTC. Translated: CATSGTSGGQETQYF.

This clone has just one count. V usage is TRBV19 and J usage is TRBJ1-5; 8 bases map to TRBD1. J gave up 2 bases and V 2 bases, and 2 bases lay outside the gene matches. Looked up from germline, CDR1 is LNHDA and CDR2 is SQIVND (reference sequence). The CDR3 contains 15 residues. For the CDR3, the DNA is TGTGCCAGTAGTATACAGGGGGCTGGCAATCAGCCCCAGCATTTT. Residues: CASSIQGAGNQPQHF.

The rearrangement links TRBV19 to TRBJ1-3; perhaps TRBD1 as D (5 bases). This CDR3 has 13 residues. Between the trimmed V and J ends, which lost 8 bases and 0 bases, there was a span of 8 bases. The germline V gene has CDR1 LNHDA and CDR2 SQIVND (reference sequence). DNA of the CDR3: TGTGCCAGTCACAGGAACTCTGGAAACACCATATATTTT. This encodes CASHRNSGNTIYF. The whole variable domain, remainder taken from reference TRBV19 and TRBJ1-3, is DGGITQSPKYLFRKEGQNVTLSCEQNLNHDAMYWYRQDPGQGLRLIYYSQIVNDFQKGDIAEGYSVSREKKESFPLTVTSAQKNPTAFYLCASHRNSGNTIYFGEGSWLTVV.